Sequencing of this TCR beta chain was carried out in a study of T cells in Graves' hyperthyroidism and ophthalmopathy. The investigators amplified TCR beta CDR3 regions from RNA transcripts. A set of HTBI primers served as the primers for a first-round RT-PCR of the TCR CDR3. MiXCR, applied by TCRdb to the multiplex PCR reads, yields one record per CDR3 protein. The data show approximately 870,000 distinct CDR3 sequences, with 35% to 45% seen just once and more than 7% held by the top ten. This clonotype showed up just a few times. Its target is unknown. Study observations and caveats: Stable hyperthyroidism was separated from ophthalmopathy by a model based on 13 V-J features.

Germline V gene data show CDR1 as SGHDT and CDR2 as YYEEEE. CDR3 length: 16 amino acids. The V end was cut by 1 base, the J end by 3 bases, with 11 bases between. Lactation, pregnancy, other autoimmune disease or uncontrolled infection led to exclusion of patients. The sample taken for sequencing was blood. This clonotype was sampled from a man between 18 and 29 years old with Graves' hyperthyroidism. The chain combines TRBV5-6 with TRBJ1-6; perhaps TRBD1 as D (6 bases). CDR3 DNA sequence: TGTGCCAGCAGCTTGCCAGGGGACATCTATAATTCACCCCTCCACTTT. Amino acid sequence: CASSLPGDIYNSPLHF. Based on the CDR3 plus reference TRBV5-6 and TRBJ1-6, the full variable domain is DAGVTQSPTHLIKTRGQQVTLRCSPKSGHDTVSWYQQALGQGPQFIFQYYEEEERQRGNFPDRFSGHQFPNYSSELNVNALLLGDSALYLCASSLPGDIYNSPLHFGNGTRLTVT.